The 10 T cell receptor beta chains given below trace back to one sample, sequenced in a study of Graves' ophthalmopathy and Graves' hyperthyroidism. Scientists amplified the TCR beta CDR3 regions from RNA transcripts. Investigators did first-round RT-PCR with HTBI primers, then second-round multiplex PCR. A single record per CDR3 protein comes from TCRdb applying MiXCR to the multiplex PCR reads. This sample has 900,000 to 1,200,000 distinct CDR3 sequences; about two fifths occur once, and the top ten carry more than 9.5%. Sequenced: peripheral blood or thyroid tissue (not recorded which). The source is an adult man with Graves' hyperthyroidism.

J is TRBJ2-2 and V is TRBV7-2, with 7 bases lining up with TRBD2. Per germline, CDR1 SGHTA and CDR2 FQGNSA. Unmatched junction bases numbered 5, after V lost 1 base and J lost 3 bases. This CDR3 comprises 16 residues. The CDR3 reads CASSLGPGGYTGELFF. For the CDR3, the DNA is TGTGCCAGCAGCTTAGGGCCGGGAGGTTACACCGGGGAGCTGTTTTTT.

About this clonotype: An end of the junction does not agree with germline; a read error may underlie this. This rearrangement joins TRBV7-9 to TRBJ1-4; D remains unclear. Germline CDR1 SEHNR, CDR2 FQNEAQ (reference sequence). This CDR3 contains 16 residues. The CDR3 sequence: CASSLRSAGLPGKLFF. The CDR3 nucleotides are TGCGCCAGCAGCTTGCGCAGTGCGGGCCTCCCTGGAAAACTGTTTTTT. Full variable domain (outside the CDR3, taken from reference TRBV7-9 and TRBJ1-4): DTGVSQNPRHKITKRGQNVTFRCDPISEHNRLYWYRQTLGQGPEFLTYFQNEAQLEKSRLLSDRFSAERPKGSFSTLEIQRTEQGDSAMYLCASSLRSAGLPGKLFFGSGTQLSVL.

The rearrangement uses TRBV7-9 and TRBJ2-2, with D perhaps matching TRBD1 (6 bases). Trimming stripped 2 bases from V and 3 bases from J, with 13 bases between. CDR3 length: 16 amino acids. CDR1 and CDR2 from the germline V gene are SEHNR and FQNEAQ (reference sequence). The CDR3 sequence: CASSLPADSYTGELFF. CDR3 sequence (DNA): TGTGCCAGCAGCTTACCCGCGGACAGTTACACCGGGGAGCTGTTTTTT.

This clonotype has a count of ten or more. This rearrangement joins TRBV6-5 to TRBJ2-6, with D possibly TRBD2 on 6 matching bases. The CDR3 totals 14 residues. Trimming pared 7 bases from V and 0 bases from J, leaving 7 bases between. Germline values: CDR1 MNHEY, CDR2 SVGAGI. The CDR3 DNA sequence: TGTGCCAGCAAACTAGCCTCTGGGGCCAACGTCCTGACTTTC. It translates to CASKLASGANVLTF.

This clonotype was seen ten or more times. V and J are TRBV2 and TRBJ1-5; D perhaps matches TRBD1 (6 bases). Germline CDR1 is SNHLY and CDR2 is FYNNEI. Between the trimmed V and J ends, which lost 8 bases and 7 bases, there was a span of 15 bases. This CDR3 spans 13 amino acids. The CDR3 sequence: CASRRDKLQPQHF. DNA of the CDR3: TGTGCCAGCCGGCGGGACAAACTCCAGCCCCAGCATTTT.

There are a few counts of this clonotype. CDR3 coding DNA: TGTGCCAGTAGTGCGGGGATTGGGACCGGGGAGCTGTTTTTT. It specifies CASSAGIGTGELFF. The chain has TRBV19 and TRBJ2-2; maybe TRBD2 (6 bases). The CDR3 loop spans 14 amino acids. The germline V gene encodes CDR1 LNHDA and CDR2 SQIVND (reference sequence). V shed 5 bases and J shed 5 bases, with 12 bases lying between them.

The chain has TRBV30 and TRBJ1-1; 9 bases match TRBD1. This CDR3 region has 14 residues. CDR1 is GTSNPN, CDR2 SVGIG, per germline (reference sequence). The V and J ends lost 4 bases and 3 bases, in that order; junction bases with no gene match: 6. DNA for the CDR3: TGTGCCTGGACCAGGGACAGGGATTACACTGAAGCTTTCTTT. It codes for CAWTRDRDYTEAFF.

Notes on this clonotype: A read error may be the cause here, since a much bigger clone is one base away. This chain links TRBV20-1 with TRBJ2-7, with D perhaps TRBD2 (6 bases). Germline CDR1 and CDR2: DFQATT and SNEGSKA (reference sequence). Trimming took off 0 bases at V and 0 bases at J, with 12 bases between the two ends. This CDR3 has 15 amino acids. The CDR3 coding sequence is TGCAGTGCTAGAGATCAGCAGCGGGTCTCCTACGAGCAGTACTTC. It specifies CSARDQQRVSYEQYF.

The chain uses TRBV11-2 and TRBJ1-1; 7 bases are shared with TRBD1. In germline, CDR1 is SGHAT, CDR2 FQNNGV. The CDR3 has 13 residues. J was trimmed by 4 bases and V by 8 bases; bases with no gene match: 7. CDR3 sequence (DNA): TGTGCCAGCGCACCAGGGGGGAGCACTGAAGCTTTCTTT. As protein: CASAPGGSTEAFF.

The rearrangement uses TRBV5-1 and TRBJ2-7; the match to TRBD1 covers 12 bases. The CDR3 runs 16 residues. Germline trimming cut 4 bases from V and 5 bases from J; bases unmatched to any gene: 10. CDR1 is SGHRS, CDR2 YFSETQ, per germline. The CDR3 DNA is TGCGCCAGCAGCGTCGCTCCGGGACAGGGGGCGCACGAGCAGTACTTC. Encoded protein: CASSVAPGQGAHEQYF.